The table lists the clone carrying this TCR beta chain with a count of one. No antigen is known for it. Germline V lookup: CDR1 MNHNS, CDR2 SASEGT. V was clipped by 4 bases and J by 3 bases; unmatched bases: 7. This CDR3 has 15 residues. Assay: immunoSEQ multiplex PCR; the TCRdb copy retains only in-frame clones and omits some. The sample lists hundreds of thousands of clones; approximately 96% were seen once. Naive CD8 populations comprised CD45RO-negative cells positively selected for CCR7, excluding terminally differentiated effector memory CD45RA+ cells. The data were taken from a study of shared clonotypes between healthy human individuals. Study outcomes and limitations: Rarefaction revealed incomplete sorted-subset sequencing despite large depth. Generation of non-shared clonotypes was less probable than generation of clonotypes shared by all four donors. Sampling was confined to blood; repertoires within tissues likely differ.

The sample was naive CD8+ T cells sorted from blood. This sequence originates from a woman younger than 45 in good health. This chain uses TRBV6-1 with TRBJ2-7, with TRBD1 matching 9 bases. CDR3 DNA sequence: TGTGCCAGCAGTGGGGGACAGGGCCAACGCTACGAGCAGTACTTC. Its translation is CASSGGQGQRYEQYF.